These 18 T cell receptor beta chains originate from one sample sequenced in a study of CD8 T cells in Susac syndrome. Random hexamers served to reverse transcribe roughly 0.45 to 1 ug RNA. TCRdb reanalysed the immunoSEQ multiplex PCR reads using MiXCR and keeps one entry per CDR3 protein. There are 75,000 to 95,000 distinct CDR3 sequences in the sample; roughly 95% occur only once, and approximately 0.62% lies in the top ten. The specimen was CD8+ T cells from PBMCs. These receptors came from a human donor with Susac syndrome.

The genes are TRBV6-5 and TRBJ1-1, with 7 bases fitting TRBD1. Trimming removed 4 bases from V and 7 bases from J; junction bases left unmatched: 12. The CDR3 is 15 residues long. The germline CDR1 and CDR2 sequences are MNHEY and SVGAGI. For the CDR3, the DNA is TGTGCCAGCAGTTTTGGAGGGGGCCTCGAGAATGAAGCTTTCTTT. This gives the protein CASSFGGGLENEAFF.

Turning to this clonotype: Compared with germline, one end of the junction differs, possibly owing to a read error. The V and J genes are TRBV3-1 and TRBJ1-6, with D uncertain. This CDR3 has 13 amino acids. CDR1 and CDR2 from the germline V gene are LGHDT and YNNKEL (reference sequence). The CDR3 coding sequence is TGTGCCAGCAGCCAAGACCGAAATTCACCCCCCCACTTT. Its protein is CASSQDRNSPPHF. The full variable domain, its missing parts supplied by reference TRBV3-1 and TRBJ1-6, is DTAVSQTPKYLVTQMGNDKSIKCEQNLGHDTMYWYKQDSKKFLKIMFSYNNKELIINETVPNRFSPKSPDKAHLNLHINSLELGDSAVYFCASSQDRNSPPHFGNGTRLTVT.

The CDR3 reads CASFAGELFF. CDR3 sequence (DNA): TGTGCCAGCTTCGCCGGGGAGCTGTTTTTT. The chain links TRBV12-3 or TRBV12-4 to TRBJ2-2; D is undetermined. Trimming took off 8 bases at V and 6 bases at J, with 4 bases between the two ends. This CDR3 is 10 amino acids long.

V is TRBV20-1 and J is TRBJ2-1; 7 bases fit TRBD2. The CDR3 runs 17 residues. V was pared by 0 bases and J by 5 bases, with 13 bases of the junction left unmatched. The germline CDR1 and CDR2 sequences are DFQATT and SNEGSKA (reference sequence). CDR3 bases: TGCAGTGCTAGAGATTCTCGGCCTAGCGGCAACCACAATGAGCAGTTCTTC. It translates to CSARDSRPSGNHNEQFF.

The chain employs TRBV15 and TRBJ1-1; 8 bases are a match to TRBD1. This CDR3 is 14 amino acids long. The V segment lost 3 bases and the J segment 0 bases; nucleotides outside the gene matches: 0. Germline V gives CDR1 LNHNV, CDR2 YYDKDF (reference sequence). The CDR3 sequence: CATSRDRVNTEAFF. The DNA of the CDR3 is TGTGCCACCAGCAGGGACAGGGTGAACACTGAAGCTTTCTTT.

This rearrangement joins TRBV20-1 to TRBJ2-7; possible D gene TRBD2, 7 bases. V lost 0 bases to trimming and J lost 6 bases, with 12 bases between them. The length of the CDR3 is 13 residues. Germline V gene data show CDR1 as DFQATT and CDR2 as SNEGSKA (reference sequence). The DNA for the CDR3 is TGCAGTGCTAGAGACGCGGGGGCCCCCGAGCAGTACTTC. It codes for CSARDAGAPEQYF.

The J gene is TRBJ1-1, the V gene TRBV5-1; D is unclear. The germline V gene encodes CDR1 SGHRS and CDR2 YFSETQ. Between the trimmed V and J ends, which lost 1 base and 6 bases, there was a span of 16 bases. The CDR3 extends over 15 amino acids. In DNA form, the CDR3 reads TGCGCCAGCAGCTTGCGAGAGGGAGGGTCGGCTGAAGCTTTCTTT. Residues: CASSLREGGSAEAFF.

The rearrangement uses TRBV27 and TRBJ2-7; D could derive from TRBD1 or TRBD2 (5 bases each). V lost 4 bases and J 3 bases, leaving 13 bases between the germline ends. The germline V gene encodes CDR1 MNHEY and CDR2 SMNVEV (reference sequence). This CDR3 contains 14 residues. CDR3 sequence: CASSSGPLHYEQYF. The CDR3 DNA is TGTGCCAGCAGTTCGGGACCGCTCCACTACGAGCAGTACTTC.

This clonotype was counted once. CDR3 bases: TGTGCCAGCAACCATGGTCGCGGAATCGTCTCTGGGGCCAACGTCCTGACTTTC. It is translated as CASNHGRGIVSGANVLTF. The V call is TRBV7-3, the J call TRBJ2-6; the D is unclear. V shed 7 bases and J shed 0 bases, with 19 bases lying between them. The CDR3 has 18 amino acids. Germline CDR1 is SGHTA and CDR2 is FQGTGA.

The table lists this clonotype with a count of one. This chain uses TRBV15 with TRBJ1-1; no definite D call. The CDR3 covers 15 residues. Germline V gene sequence: CDR1 LNHNV, CDR2 YYDKDF (reference sequence). The V end lost 5 bases, the J end lost 0 bases, and 13 bases lay between the germline ends. The CDR3 region has the DNA TGTGCCACCAGCTCGCCACTACAGATGAACACTGAAGCTTTCTTT. Its translation is CATSSPLQMNTEAFF.

The chain is built from TRBV19 and TRBJ2-7, with D possibly matching TRBD2 (5 bases). The CDR3 is 13 residues long. Trimming shortened V by 3 bases and J by 5 bases, and 11 bases separated the two germline ends. CDR1 and CDR2 from the germline V gene are LNHDA and SQIVND (reference sequence). The CDR3: CASSIGDLDEQYF. CDR3 coding DNA: TGTGCCAGTAGTATCGGGGATCTGGACGAGCAGTACTTC. Full variable domain (rest looked up from reference TRBV19 and TRBJ2-7): DGGITQSPKYLFRKEGQNVTLSCEQNLNHDAMYWYRQDPGQGLRLIYYSQIVNDFQKGDIAEGYSVSREKKESFPLTVTSAQKNPTAFYLCASSIGDLDEQYFGPGTRLTVT.

This clonotype was observed a handful of times. The V call is TRBV28, the J call TRBJ1-5; D is uncertain. The length of the CDR3 is 12 residues. V dropped 8 bases and J dropped 4 bases, with 9 bases sitting between them. Germline V lookup: CDR1 MDHEN, CDR2 SYDVKM. CDR3 region: CASSRRNQPQHF. The CDR3 region has the DNA TGTGCCAGCTCGAGACGTAATCAGCCCCAGCATTTT.

This clonotype occurred once. The CDR3, as DNA: TGCGCCAGCAGCGGAGGCCTCCGGGGGTCCACAGATACGCAGTATTTT. As protein: CASSGGLRGSTDTQYF. This chain joins TRBV5-1 and TRBJ2-3; D is possibly TRBD2 (6 bases). Trimming took off 4 bases at V and 2 bases at J, with 17 bases between the two ends. The germline CDR1 and CDR2 sequences are SGHRS and YFSETQ. The CDR3 is 16 residues long.

The chain is built from TRBV7-2 and TRBJ1-5; no reliable D call. Germline loops: CDR1 SGHTA, CDR2 FQGNSA. The CDR3 loop spans 13 amino acids. V lost 4 bases, J lost 7 bases, and 11 bases lay in between. The CDR3 region has the DNA TGTGCCAGCAGCTCTTACTTGCGGCAGCCCCAGCATTTT. It translates to CASSSYLRQPQHF.

The chain carries TRBV7-9 and TRBJ1-5; no clear D. The germline gives CDR1 SEHNR, CDR2 FQNEAQ (reference sequence). The V end lost 5 bases, the J end lost 2 bases, and 7 bases lay between the germline ends. The CDR3 is made up of 13 amino acids. CDR3 protein: CASSVLGNQPQHF. For the CDR3, the DNA is TGTGCCAGCAGCGTCCTAGGCAATCAGCCCCAGCATTTT.

The rearrangement links TRBV29-1 to TRBJ1-1; TRBD1 matches at 7 bases. CDR1 and CDR2 (germline): SQVTM, ANQGSEA. Germline trimming cut 5 bases from V and 8 bases from J; bases unmatched to any gene: 14. The CDR3 is made up of 14 amino acids. CDR3 sequence (DNA): TGCAGCGTTTCGGACGCGTTGAGGGGGCAGGAAGCTTTCTTT. This sequence encodes CSVSDALRGQEAFF.

The chain uses TRBV14 and TRBJ2-3; no clear D. The length of the CDR3 is 13 residues. Germline CDR1 reads SGHDN; CDR2 reads FVKESK. The V end was cut by 4 bases, the J end by 6 bases, with 11 bases between. In DNA form, the CDR3 reads TGTGCCAGCAGCCCAACTATCGGCGATACGCAGTATTTT. Its translation: CASSPTIGDTQYF.

V gene TRBV12-3 or TRBV12-4 combines with J gene TRBJ1-2; maybe TRBD1 (6 bases). The CDR3 length is 13 residues. With 4 bases removed from V and 4 bases from J, the gap between germline ends came to 10 bases. CDR3: CASSSDRRYGYTF. The CDR3 nucleotides are TGTGCCAGCAGTTCCGACAGGCGCTATGGCTACACCTTC.